One and the same sample provided the 30 T cell receptor beta chains below, sequenced in a study of blood T cells in healthy people across ages (dated by TCRdb to between 2015 and 2017). The receptor library was made with 5' RACE. The sequencer listed for this sample is Illumina HiSeq 2500. The second PCR ran for roughly 7 to 11 cycles and used a J-beta primer mix along with a sample-barcoded 5' primer. TCRdb's own reprocessing of the public reads used fastp at Q25 and MiXCR and kept productive beta chains. Rows with one shared CDR3 protein collapse into an entry with the most common genes and DNA. This sample holds some 750,000 distinct CDR3 sequences; about a fifth were observed only once. The top ten hold less than 25% of the sample. Source material: blood. These receptors all come from a man between 65 and 85 years old in good health.

The gene calls are TRBV5-1 and TRBJ2-5, with D hard to call. The end of the DNA fits TRBJ2-7 better, so the J call may be wrong. Germline CDR1 reads SGHRS; CDR2 reads YFSETQ. The CDR3 is 14 residues long. Here the CDR3 reads CASSLESLGSEQYF. CDR3 bases: TGCGCCAGCAGCTTGGAGAGCCTAGGTTCCGAGCAGTACTTC.

V gene TRBV20-1 combines with J gene TRBJ2-1, with 10 bases identical to TRBD2. V was clipped by 3 bases and J by 7 bases; unmatched bases: 9. The CDR3 is 15 residues long. Per the germline V gene, CDR1 is DFQATT and CDR2 is SNEGSKA (reference sequence). CDR3 sequence reads: CSASNPSGSGNEQFF. In DNA form, the CDR3 reads TGCAGTGCTAGCAACCCTAGCGGGAGTGGTAATGAGCAGTTCTTC.

The rearrangement uses TRBV5-1 and TRBJ1-1, with D perhaps TRBD1 (5 bases). Between the trimmed V and J ends, which lost 2 bases and 2 bases, there was a span of 10 bases. Germline CDR1 reads SGHRS; CDR2 reads YFSETQ. This CDR3 has 14 amino acids. CDR3 DNA sequence: TGCGCCAGCAGCTTTACTCAGGGTAACACTGAAGCTTTCTTT. Protein sequence: CASSFTQGNTEAFF.

This clonotype was seen only a few times. This sequence joins TRBV4-1 and TRBJ2-4; a possible D gene is TRBD2 (5 bases). The CDR3 contains 18 residues. Trimming removed 0 bases from V and 7 bases from J, with 22 bases in between. Germline V gene sequence: CDR1 MGHRA, CDR2 YSYEKL. The CDR3 bases are TGCGCCAGCAGCCAAGATTCGCTGAAACCAGGAGGCGGCAACATTCAGTACTTC. Amino acids: CASSQDSLKPGGGNIQYF.

The sample holds many counts of this clonotype. The V and J genes are TRBV6-6 and TRBJ2-1; tentative D call: TRBD2 (6 bases). Germline V gene lookup returns CDR1 MNHNY and CDR2 SVGAGI (reference sequence). This CDR3 region has 16 residues. Trimming stripped 3 bases from V and 3 bases from J, with 15 bases between. CDR3 protein: CASSYAGTDYYNEQFF. Written as DNA, the CDR3 is TGTGCCAGCAGTTATGCTGGGACTGACTACTACAATGAGCAGTTCTTC.

The table lists this clonotype with a few counts. The chain uses TRBV7-9 and TRBJ2-5, with 13 bases lining up with TRBD2. Germline CDR1 reads SEHNR; CDR2 reads FQNEAQ (reference sequence). This CDR3 comprises 17 residues. Trimming cost V 2 bases and J 2 bases; bases outside gene matches: 5. The CDR3 region has the DNA TGTGCCAGCAGCTTAAGACTAGCGGGGGGATGGCAAGAGACCCAGTACTTC. This codes for CASSLRLAGGWQETQYF.

This clonotype was seen a handful of times. The chain couples TRBV12-3 or TRBV12-4 to TRBJ2-1; 9 bases map to TRBD2. The J segment lost 2 bases and the V segment lost 1 base, leaving 3 bases of the junction unmatched. The CDR3 extends over 16 amino acids. The CDR3 DNA reads TGTGCCAGCAGTTTAGGCCGCGGGAGGGCCTACAATGAGCAGTTCTTC. Protein product: CASSLGRGRAYNEQFF.

This clonotype was counted a few times. The chain couples TRBV20-1 to TRBJ2-2; weak D call: TRBD2 (5 bases). Germline V gives CDR1 DFQATT, CDR2 SNEGSKA (reference sequence). V was trimmed by 3 bases and J by 5 bases, leaving 16 bases between them. This CDR3 comprises 15 residues. CDR3 protein: CSASRPGLWTGELFF. The CDR3 nucleotides are TGCAGTGCTAGCCGTCCCGGACTTTGGACCGGGGAGCTGTTTTTT.

This clonotype was found a few times. J is TRBJ2-2 and V is TRBV5-1; 8 bases fit TRBD1. Trimming at V came to 0 bases and at J to 5 bases, leaving 6 bases not matched to a gene. Germline V lookup: CDR1 SGHRS, CDR2 YFSETQ. CDR3 length: 16 residues. CDR3 nucleotide sequence: TGCGCCAGCAGCTTGGCTGCAGGGGGCGAGACCGGGGAGCTGTTTTTT. Translation gives CASSLAAGGETGELFF. Full variable domain (outside the CDR3, taken from reference TRBV5-1 and TRBJ2-2): KAGVTQTPRYLIKTRGQQVTLSCSPISGHRSVSWYQQTPGQGLQFLFEYFSETQRNKGNFPGRFSGRQFSNSRSEMNVSTLELGDSALYLCASSLAAGGETGELFFGEGSRLTVL.

In its sample, this clonotype was seen a few times. The J gene is TRBJ1-1, the V gene TRBV6-6, with 8 bases aligning to TRBD1. The CDR3 has 16 amino acids. Germline trimming cut 6 bases from V and 5 bases from J; bases unmatched to any gene: 14. The germline V gene encodes CDR1 MNHNY and CDR2 SVGAGI (reference sequence). CDR3 loop: CASSPSPGGGQTEAFF. CDR3 bases: TGTGCCAGCAGCCCCTCCCCAGGGGGCGGTCAGACTGAAGCTTTCTTT.

V and J are TRBV6-5 and TRBJ2-1, with 7 bases aligning to TRBD1. The J call may be wrong; the DNA end is better matched by TRBJ2-7. CDR3 length equals 15 residues. In germline, CDR1 is MNHEY, CDR2 SVGAGI. CDR3 sequence: CASKGTTGASYEQYF. The DNA for the CDR3 is TGTGCCAGCAAGGGAACTACAGGGGCCTCCTACGAGCAGTACTTC.

This clonotype was counted only a few times. The J gene is TRBJ2-7, the V gene TRBV28; 9 positions match TRBD1. The CDR3 extends over 14 amino acids. Germline assignment: CDR1 MDHEN and CDR2 SYDVKM. J was trimmed by 3 bases and V by 4 bases; bases with no gene match: 4. CDR3 sequence (DNA): TGTGCCAGCAGTTGGGCGACAGGGGGCTACGAGCAGTACTTC. This codes for CASSWATGGYEQYF.

The chain recombines TRBV5-1 with TRBJ2-2; TRBD1 matches 7 bases. Per germline, CDR1 SGHRS and CDR2 YFSETQ. CDR3 size: 16 residues. J lost 4 bases, V lost 6 bases, and 12 bases had no gene match. CDR3 sequence (DNA): TGCGCCAGCAAACAGGGGACCTACCGGGGCACCGGGGAGCTGTTTTTT. It yields the protein CASKQGTYRGTGELFF.

The chain employs TRBV11-2 and TRBJ2-5; TRBD2 might be the D (6 bases). The CDR3 spans 15 residues. The V end lost 5 bases, the J end lost 2 bases, and 15 bases lay between the germline ends. From germline, CDR1 is SGHAT and CDR2 FQNNGV. CDR3 protein: CASSEASVGQETQYF. The CDR3, as DNA: TGTGCCAGCAGCGAGGCTAGCGTAGGGCAAGAGACCCAGTACTTC. The full variable domain, its missing parts supplied by reference TRBV11-2 and TRBJ2-5, is EAGVAQSPRYKIIEKRQSVAFWCNPISGHATLYWYQQILGQGPKLLIQFQNNGVVDDSQLPKDRFSAERLKGVDSTLKIQPAKLEDSAVYLCASSEASVGQETQYFGPGTRLLVL.

The chain recombines TRBV20-1 with TRBJ2-7; 11 bases align to TRBD2. The CDR3 contains 13 residues. Germline V lookup: CDR1 DFQATT, CDR2 SNEGSKA (reference sequence). The CDR3 DNA sequence: TGCAGCTTAGATTTAGCGGGGGGGCTTGAGCAGTACTTC. This codes for CSLDLAGGLEQYF.

This clonotype was seen at least ten times. This chain connects TRBV28 to TRBJ2-1; no firm D call. The CDR3 is made up of 15 amino acids. Germline-derived CDR1 and CDR2 are MDHEN and SYDVKM. The V gene lost 3 bases and the J gene lost 8 bases, with 17 bases spanning the gap. The CDR3 sequence is CASSFPRAHRDEQFF. DNA of the CDR3: TGTGCCAGCAGTTTCCCCCGGGCTCATAGGGATGAGCAGTTCTTC.

The table lists this clonotype with a few counts. CDR3 loop: CAGIRRQGGNEQFF. As DNA, the CDR3 is TGTGCCGGGATCCGGCGACAGGGGGGAAATGAGCAGTTCTTC. The chain has TRBV2 and TRBJ2-1; TRBD1 matches at 9 bases. V shed 11 bases and J 7 bases; nucleotides not matched to a gene: 12. Germline CDR1 reads SNHLY; CDR2 reads FYNNEI. This CDR3 has 14 residues.

CDR3 sequence reads: CASRRTGTETQYF. The CDR3 region has the DNA TGTGCCAGCAGACGGACAGGGACAGAGACCCAGTACTTC. This chain uses TRBV3-1 with TRBJ2-5, with 8 bases identical to TRBD1. V lost 6 bases, J lost 4 bases, and 4 bases stayed unmatched. The germline CDR1 and CDR2 sequences are LGHDT and YNNKEL (reference sequence). The CDR3 consists of 13 residues.

The chain is built from TRBV3-1 and TRBJ2-3; 7 nucleotides match TRBD1. The ends lost 8 bases at V and 10 bases at J; junction bases unmatched: 15. The CDR3 consists of 14 residues. Per germline, CDR1 LGHDT and CDR2 YNNKEL (reference sequence). This chain's CDR3 is CASEGTGANLAQYF. CDR3 nucleotide sequence: TGTGCCAGCGAGGGAACAGGGGCTAATCTTGCGCAGTATTTT.

The CDR3 reads CASSLRIARDSNTGELFF. The CDR3 DNA follows: TGTGCCAGCAGCTTACGAATCGCCCGGGACAGTAACACCGGGGAGCTGTTTTTT. V usage is TRBV7-9 and J usage is TRBJ2-2; 7 bases align to TRBD1. The J segment lost 2 bases and the V segment lost 2 bases, leaving 11 bases of the junction unmatched. The CDR3 runs 18 residues. Per germline, CDR1 SEHNR and CDR2 FQNEAQ (reference sequence).

V is TRBV19 and J is TRBJ1-5; TRBD1 agrees at 7 bases. The CDR3 contains 14 residues. Per germline, CDR1 LNHDA and CDR2 SQIVND (reference sequence). With 4 bases clipped from V and 7 bases from J, the junction kept 7 bases outside the gene matches. CDR3 DNA sequence: TGTGCCAGTAGTACTACAGGGGCACGACAGCCCCAGCATTTT. This translates into CASSTTGARQPQHF. Full variable domain (missing parts from reference TRBV19 and TRBJ1-5): DGGITQSPKYLFRKEGQNVTLSCEQNLNHDAMYWYRQDPGQGLRLIYYSQIVNDFQKGDIAEGYSVSREKKESFPLTVTSAQKNPTAFYLCASSTTGARQPQHFGDGTRLSIL.

This clonotype came up a few times. V usage is TRBV5-1 and J usage is TRBJ2-3, with TRBD2 matching over 7 bases. The length of the CDR3 is 18 residues. The junction had 15 bases not matched to a gene; V was cut back by 4 bases and J by 1 base. CDR1 and CDR2 from the germline V gene are SGHRS and YFSETQ. In DNA form, the CDR3 reads TGCGCCAGCAGCCCGAGGGCTAGCGGAGAAGTAGGCACAGATACGCAGTATTTT. As protein: CASSPRASGEVGTDTQYF.

This clonotype was seen a handful of times. The V gene is TRBV3-1, the J gene TRBJ1-4; D call uncertain. Germline V gene lookup returns CDR1 LGHDT and CDR2 YNNKEL (reference sequence). The CDR3 extends over 14 amino acids. With 1 base removed from V and 4 bases from J, the gap between germline ends came to 7 bases. This CDR3 reads CASSQGSHNEKLFF. CDR3 nucleotide sequence: TGTGCCAGCAGCCAAGGGAGTCATAATGAAAAACTGTTTTTT. Drawing the rest from reference TRBV3-1 and TRBJ1-4, the complete variable domain is DTAVSQTPKYLVTQMGNDKSIKCEQNLGHDTMYWYKQDSKKFLKIMFSYNNKELIINETVPNRFSPKSPDKAHLNLHINSLELGDSAVYFCASSQGSHNEKLFFGSGTQLSVL.

There are a few counts of this clonotype. This sequence joins TRBV6-6 and TRBJ1-3; D gene ambiguous. The germline V gene has CDR1 MNHNY and CDR2 SVGAGI (reference sequence). The CDR3 runs to 15 residues. Deletions cut 6 bases from V and 0 bases from J, with 12 bases between. The CDR3 bases are TGTGCCAGCAGGCAAGACGGAGGCTCTGGAAACACCATATATTTT. Translating gives CASRQDGGSGNTIYF.

This clonotype was detected only a few times. CDR3 nucleotides: TGTGCCAGCAGCTTGATCCCGAACGACTTGCAGCCCCAGCATTTT. It codes for CASSLIPNDLQPQHF. The rearrangement uses TRBV7-8 and TRBJ1-5; D call uncertain. The CDR3 runs 15 residues. V was trimmed by 3 bases and J by 7 bases, leaving 16 bases between them. The germline gives CDR1 SGHVS, CDR2 FQNEAQ.

V and J are TRBV19 and TRBJ1-4; D uncertain. V lost 6 bases and J lost 11, with 13 bases in between. This CDR3 contains 12 residues. Per germline, CDR1 LNHDA and CDR2 SQIVND (reference sequence). The CDR3 protein is CASSRAGVKLFF. In nucleotides, the CDR3 is TGTGCCAGTAGCCGAGCCGGGGTTAAACTGTTTTTT.

This chain uses TRBV20-1 with TRBJ1-6; tentatively, D is TRBD1 (6 bases). CDR3 size: 14 residues. Germline-derived CDR1 and CDR2 are DFQATT and SNEGSKA (reference sequence). Between the trimmed V and J ends, which lost 2 bases and 8 bases, there was a span of 13 bases. The CDR3 DNA follows: TGCAGTGCTAGAAGGGCAGGGGTAGATTCACCCCTCCACTTT. As protein: CSARRAGVDSPLHF.

In this sample, this clonotype turned up a few times. One junction end disagrees with the germline gene, perhaps due to a read error. The chain employs TRBV6-5 and TRBJ1-1, with D possibly matching TRBD1 (6 bases). The CDR3 has 17 amino acids. Germline CDR1 reads MNHEY; CDR2 reads SVGAGI. The CDR3 region is CASSYFSGASRNSEAFF. The CDR3, as DNA: TGTGCCAGCAGTTACTTCTCAGGGGCCTCGAGGAACTCTGAAGCTTTCTTT.

This clonotype was detected many times. This sequence joins TRBV14 and TRBJ2-3; D is perhaps TRBD1 or TRBD2 (6 bases each). V shed 0 bases and J shed 3 bases, with 10 bases lying between them. The CDR3 is 15 residues long. Germline loops: CDR1 SGHDN, CDR2 FVKESK. The CDR3 region is CASSQDRGGTDTQYF. Written as DNA, the CDR3 is TGTGCCAGCAGCCAAGATCGAGGGGGGACAGATACGCAGTATTTT.

This clonotype was counted a few times. At one end the junction does not follow the germline gene, possibly because of a read error. The CDR3 sequence is CATSGDRVKAEAFF. The CDR3 DNA reads as TGTGCCACCAGTGGGGACAGGGTGAAGGCTGAAGCTTTCTTT. The chain couples TRBV10-3 to TRBJ1-1, with 9 bases identical to TRBD1. This CDR3 has 14 residues. Germline V CDR1 and CDR2: ENHRY, SYGVKD.